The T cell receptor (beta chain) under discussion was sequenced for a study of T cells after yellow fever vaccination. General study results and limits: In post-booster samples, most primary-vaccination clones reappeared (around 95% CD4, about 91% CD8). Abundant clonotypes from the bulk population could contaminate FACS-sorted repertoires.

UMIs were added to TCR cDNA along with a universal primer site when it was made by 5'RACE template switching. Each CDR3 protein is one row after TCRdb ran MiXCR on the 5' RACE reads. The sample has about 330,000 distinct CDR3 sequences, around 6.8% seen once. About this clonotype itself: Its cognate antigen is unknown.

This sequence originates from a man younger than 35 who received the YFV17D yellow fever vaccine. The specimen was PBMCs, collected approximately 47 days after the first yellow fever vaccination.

This CDR3 reads CASSPDRINNSPLHF. As DNA, the CDR3 is TGTGCCAGCTCACCGGACAGGATCAACAATTCACCCCTCCACTTT. The chain combines TRBV18 with TRBJ1-6; 7 positions match TRBD1. J was trimmed by 7 bases and V by 3 bases; bases with no gene match: 6. This CDR3 comprises 15 residues. Germline-derived CDR1 and CDR2 are KGHSH and LQKENI.